This TCR beta chain was identified in a study of T cells in localized non-small cell lung cancer. The data were produced by immunoSEQ multiplex PCR, yet TCRdb's version contains in-frame clones alone and is incomplete. The data contain tens of thousands of clones, 85% to 90% of them singletons. CDR1 SEHNR and CDR2 FQNEAQ come from the germline V gene (reference sequence). The V gene lost 6 bases and the J gene lost 3 bases, with 22 bases spanning the gap. The CDR3 is 17 residues long. As concerns this clone: As yet, its antigen is unknown.

Notes on the study in general: In adjacent lung appeared a median around 57 of the top 100 tumor clones. Tumor samples were not multi-region, leaving intratumor heterogeneity unexcluded.

The material sequenced was peripheral blood, taken before any cancer treatment. The sequence derives from a female donor older than 55 with stage I squamous cell lung carcinoma. This chain connects TRBV7-9 to TRBJ2-3; D might be TRBD1 or TRBD2, each matching 5 bases. CDR3 residues: CASSPGNPGSRTDTQYF. The CDR3, as DNA: TGTGCCAGCAGTCCCGGGAACCCAGGGAGTAGGACAGATACGCAGTATTTT.